One T cell receptor beta chain is described in this entry. No antigen is known for it. Noted time point: pre-sensitization, week 0. Treatment here: therapeutic diphenylcyclopropenone sensitization with weekly scalp DPC. In every case, blood was obtained before the patch test was applied. This sample was taken from a study of human T cells and chemical hapten exposure. For the study at large: Predominantly women, the patients had alopecia areata, totalis or universalis. Findings and limits, study-wide: Relative to controls, expanded TCRs formed significantly more large CDR3 similarity clusters.

Trimming pared 1 base from V and 2 bases from J, leaving 9 bases between. Germline V CDR1 and CDR2: KGHSH, LQKENI. The CDR3 extends over 15 amino acids. Via MiXCR, TCRdb re-called the RACE reads, giving one row per CDR3 protein. The sample consists of around 250,000 distinct CDR3 sequences, more than 6.5% of them appearing once. The sequence derives from a woman between 40 and 50 years old with alopecia areata. Some clones in this sample may be carry-over from other donors' samples. V is TRBV18 and J is TRBJ1-3; tentatively, D is TRBD1 (5 bases). The material was whole blood, obtained in connection with sensitization to the hapten diphenylcyclopropenone (DPC). CDR3 in amino acids: CASSPQAGTGNTIYF. In nucleotides, the CDR3 is TGTGCCAGCTCACCACAAGCAGGGACTGGAAACACCATATATTTT.